These T cell receptor beta chains were read from a single sample in a study of lymphopenia after photon versus proton radiotherapy. Generated by immunoSEQ multiplex PCR, the TCRdb table keeps only in-frame clones and is missing some. This table holds tens of thousands of clones, 85% to 90% found once. Sequencing used peripheral blood, obtained from a patient treated with proton-based radiotherapy. The receptors were gathered from a man older than 75 with esophageal cancer. CDR3s include the opening cysteine and the closing phenylalanine or tryptophan. D genes are given only for firm matches.

j_call	v_call	d_call	cdr3_aa	cdr3_nt
TRBJ2-3	TRBV7-9	TRBD2	CASSLVRLAGDSTDTQYF	TGTGCCAGCAGCTTAGTTAGGTTAGCGGGGGACAGCACAGATACGCAGTATTTT
TRBJ1-3	TRBV9	TRBD1	CASSVTGQTTGTIYF	TGTGCCAGCAGCGTAACGGGACAGACTACCGGCACCATATATTTT
TRBJ1-1	TRBV5-1	.	CASSSGVGTEAFF	TGCGCCAGCAGCTCCGGTGTCGGCACTGAAGCTTTCTTT
TRBJ2-1	TRBV9	.	CASSVTGTLNNEQFF	TGTGCCAGCAGCGTAACCGGGACGCTCAACAATGAGCAGTTCTTC
TRBJ2-5	TRBV4-2	.	CASSQDLYFLETQYF	TGTGCCAGCAGCCAAGATTTGTACTTCCTAGAGACCCAGTACTTC
TRBJ2-3	TRBV10-3	.	CAISETGSLDTQYF	TGTGCCATCAGTGAAACCGGGTCACTAGATACGCAGTATTTT
TRBJ2-7	TRBV18	TRBD1	CASSRQGVLSYEQYF	TGTGCCAGCTCACGACAGGGGGTCCTCTCCTACGAGCAGTACTTC
TRBJ2-6	TRBV4-3	TRBD2	CASSQGVASGSSSGANVLTF	TGCGCCAGCAGCCAGGGGGTCGCTAGCGGGTCCTCCTCTGGGGCCAACGTCCTGACTTTC
TRBJ1-4	TRBV7-9	.	CASRQGPTRGKLFF	TGTGCCAGCAGACAGGGACCTACCCGCGGAAAACTGTTTTTT
TRBJ2-1	TRBV7-9	.	CASSSLSYNEQFF	TGTGCCAGCAGCTCGCTCTCCTACAATGAGCAGTTCTTC